One sample yielded the 6 T cell receptor beta chains listed below, sequenced in a study of CD8+CD57+ T cells in acquired aplastic anemia. The template for TCR beta VDJ and CDR3 sequence profiling was genomic DNA. TCRdb reprocessed the reads via MiXCR and lists one record per CDR3 protein. The sample consists of roughly 420,000 distinct CDR3 sequences, about two thirds of them appearing once. The sample was sorted CD4+, CD8+, or CD8+CD57+ T cells (not recorded which) from PBMCs. These TCRs come from a human donor in good health, serving as a control.

This sequence joins TRBV20-1 and TRBJ2-5, with D tentatively TRBD2 (5 bases). CDR3 length equals 12 residues. Trimming took 4 bases from V and 11 from J, leaving 17 bases between them. CDR1 and CDR2 from the germline V gene are DFQATT and SNEGSKA (reference sequence). CDR3 coding DNA: TGCAGTGCTAACGCCTTAGGAGGCGTACAGTACTTC. The encoded protein is CSANALGGVQYF.

On this clonotype: One end of the junction varies from germline; a read error may be responsible. This chain links TRBV5-1 with TRBJ1-5; the match to TRBD1 covers 9 bases. Looked up from germline, CDR1 is SGHRS and CDR2 is YFSETQ. The CDR3 totals 13 residues. Written as DNA, the CDR3 is TGTGCCAGCACCCCGACAGGGGGTCACACCCAGCATTTT. It specifies CASTPTGGHTQHF.

The rearrangement links TRBV2 to TRBJ2-7; D uncertain. The CDR3 runs to 14 residues. Trimming took 6 bases from V and 3 from J, leaving 15 bases between them. Germline V lookup: CDR1 SNHLY, CDR2 FYNNEI. The DNA for the CDR3 is TGTGCCAGCAGCATCGGGCTCATCTACTACGAGCAGTACTTC. As protein: CASSIGLIYYEQYF.

As for this clonotype: As the CDR3 is not closed by the conserved phenylalanine or tryptophan, this likely results from a read error. The J gene is TRBJ1-2, the V gene TRBV7-4; D is undetermined. V was cut by 5 bases and J by 5 bases, with 6 bases left in between. This CDR3 region has 11 residues. Germline loops: CDR1 SGHVT, CDR2 SQSDAQ. The CDR3 reads CASSAPYGYTN. CDR3 nucleotide sequence: TGTGCCAGCAGCGCTCCTTATGGCTACACCAAC.

Only one count was recorded for this clonotype. The V and J genes are TRBV6-2 or TRBV6-3 and TRBJ1-3; TRBD1 might be the D (5 bases). Germline CDR1 is MNHEY and CDR2 is SVGEGT. V was trimmed by 7 bases and J by 7 bases, leaving 17 bases between them. This CDR3 comprises 14 residues. The CDR3 loop reads CASIDGTSGNTIYF. DNA of the CDR3: TGTGCCAGCATCGACGGGACTAGCGGTAACACCATATATTTT.

This clonotype was observed many times. This sequence joins TRBV12-3 or TRBV12-4 and TRBJ1-1, with 7 bases that match TRBD1. This CDR3 has 13 amino acids. V gave up 0 bases and J gave up 11 bases; unmatched junction bases: 6. Written as DNA, the CDR3 is TGTGCCAGCAGTTTAGCCAGGGGGATGGAGGCTTTCTTT. Protein: CASSLARGMEAFF.